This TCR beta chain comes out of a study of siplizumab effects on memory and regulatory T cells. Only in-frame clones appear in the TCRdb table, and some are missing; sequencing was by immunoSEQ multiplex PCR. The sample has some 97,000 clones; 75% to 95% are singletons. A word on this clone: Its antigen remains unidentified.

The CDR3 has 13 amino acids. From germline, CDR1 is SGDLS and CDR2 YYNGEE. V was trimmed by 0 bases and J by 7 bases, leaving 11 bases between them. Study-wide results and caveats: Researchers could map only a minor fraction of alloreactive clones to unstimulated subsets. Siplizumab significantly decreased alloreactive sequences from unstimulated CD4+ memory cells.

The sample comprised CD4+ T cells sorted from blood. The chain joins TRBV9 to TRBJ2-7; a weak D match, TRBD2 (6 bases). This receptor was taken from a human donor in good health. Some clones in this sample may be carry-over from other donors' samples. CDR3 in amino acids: CASSVEGGKEQYF. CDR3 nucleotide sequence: TGTGCCAGCAGCGTAGAAGGAGGGAAGGAGCAGTACTTC.